The 15 T cell receptor beta chains in this list originate from one sample, sequenced in a study of T cells after yellow fever vaccination. TCRdb reanalysed the 5' RACE reads using MiXCR and keeps one entry per CDR3 protein. The data contain more than 350,000 distinct CDR3 sequences, more than 9% of them seen just once; the ten biggest clones take up roughly a sixth. Sequenced here: PBMCs, sampled on the day of the first yellow fever vaccination. The source of these receptors is a man younger than 35 who received the YFV17D yellow fever vaccine.

This clonotype was detected many times. The V gene is TRBV28, the J gene TRBJ2-3; 8 bases align to TRBD2. The CDR3 sequence is 16 residues long. The V and J ends lost 5 bases and 2 bases, in that order; junction bases with no gene match: 9. Germline V lookup: CDR1 MDHEN, CDR2 SYDVKM. CDR3 DNA sequence: TGTGCCAGCAGTCCGTCTCGAGCGGGGGACACAGATACGCAGTATTTT. Translated: CASSPSRAGDTDTQYF.

CDR3 loop: CASSLAQGGRTQYF. Here the CDR3 DNA reads TGTGCCAGCAGCTTAGCGCAGGGCGGGAGGACCCAGTACTTC. J is TRBJ2-5 and V is TRBV11-2, with 7 bases aligning to TRBD2. The germline V gene encodes CDR1 SGHAT and CDR2 FQNNGV. This CDR3 comprises 14 residues. V lost 1 base, J lost 7 bases, and 6 bases stayed unmatched.

This clonotype was detected many times. The gene calls are TRBV5-1 and TRBJ1-1; D is undetermined. The CDR3 contains 15 residues. Germline V CDR1 and CDR2: SGHRS, YFSETQ. V lost 1 base and J lost 1, with 11 bases in between. The CDR3 loop reads CASSLQFSGNTEAFF. In DNA form, the CDR3 reads TGCGCCAGCAGCTTGCAATTTTCAGGGAACACTGAAGCTTTCTTT.

The rearrangement links TRBV4-3 to TRBJ2-3; D unclear. CDR3 length: 16 amino acids. V lost 6 bases, J lost 1 base, and 17 bases lay in between. From germline, CDR1 is LGHNA and CDR2 YSLEER. The CDR3 here is CASRPFGRAGTDTQYF. The CDR3 DNA reads as TGCGCCAGCAGACCCTTCGGACGGGCAGGCACAGATACGCAGTATTTT.

The chain employs TRBV18 and TRBJ2-3, with D unclear. The CDR3 has 14 amino acids. Trimming pared 2 bases from V and 1 base from J, leaving 7 bases between. Germline CDR1 KGHSH, CDR2 LQKENI. This chain's CDR3 is CASSPIQGTDTQYF. Here the CDR3 DNA reads TGTGCCAGCTCACCAATCCAGGGCACAGATACGCAGTATTTT.

This clonotype occurred many times. The J gene is TRBJ1-5, the V gene TRBV4-1; D gene ambiguous. The CDR3 is 13 amino acids. CDR1 is MGHRA, CDR2 YSYEKL, per germline. V was pared by 4 bases and J by 5 bases, with 9 bases between. The CDR3 sequence is CASSLSSYQPQHF. For the CDR3, the DNA is TGCGCCAGCAGCCTCTCATCTTATCAGCCCCAGCATTTT.

In this sample, this clonotype turned up a few times. The chain couples TRBV20-1 to TRBJ1-4; no definite D call. This CDR3 has 14 residues. Trimming shortened V by 0 bases and J by 6 bases, and 11 bases separated the two germline ends. The germline V gene has CDR1 DFQATT and CDR2 SNEGSKA (reference sequence). The CDR3 DNA reads as TGCAGTGCTAGAGATCAAAGGAGGGATGAAAAACTGTTTTTT. Protein product: CSARDQRRDEKLFF.

The DNA for the CDR3 is TGTGCCAGCAGCCAAGGGGGACTAGCACCCCGATCCTACGAGCAGTACTTC. Translated: CASSQGGLAPRSYEQYF. The genes are TRBV4-2 and TRBJ2-7; 9 bases match TRBD2. Trimming at V came to 1 base and at J to 1 base, leaving 8 bases not matched to a gene. CDR3 length equals 17 residues. Looked up from germline, CDR1 is LGHNA and CDR2 is YNFKEQ.

The CDR3 DNA follows: TGTGCCAGCAGCCCTATCTGGGGGCAAGTCGACAATGAGCAGTTCTTC. This codes for CASSPIWGQVDNEQFF. V gene TRBV12-3 or TRBV12-4 combines with J gene TRBJ2-1; possibly TRBD1 for D (6 bases). Trimming left V 6 bases short and J 5 bases short, with 20 bases between. This CDR3 is built from 16 residues.

The V call is TRBV6-1, the J call TRBJ1-2, with a tentative D call TRBD1 (5 bases). Germline V gene sequence: CDR1 MNHNS, CDR2 SASEGT. This CDR3 spans 14 amino acids. V was shortened by 5 bases and J by 8 bases, with 18 bases between the two germline ends. The CDR3 reads CASSMPRWGGGYTF. CDR3 nucleotide sequence: TGTGCCAGCAGTATGCCCCGTTGGGGCGGCGGCTACACCTTC.

The chain couples TRBV18 to TRBJ2-2; D remains ambiguous. Between the trimmed V and J ends, which lost 2 bases and 4 bases, there was a span of 8 bases. Germline V lookup: CDR1 KGHSH, CDR2 LQKENI. This CDR3 is built from 14 residues. The CDR3 DNA follows: TGTGCCAGCTCACCAATCGGCACCACCGGGGAGCTGTTTTTT. Residues: CASSPIGTTGELFF.

This clonotype was found a few times. The chain has TRBV4-3 and TRBJ2-2; maybe TRBD1 (6 bases). The CDR3 runs 17 residues. Germline-derived CDR1 and CDR2 are LGHNA and YSLEER. Trimming stripped 3 bases from V and 1 base from J, with 15 bases between. The CDR3 region is CASSQDSGALNTGELFF. The CDR3 coding sequence is TGCGCCAGCAGCCAGGATTCAGGGGCATTGAACACCGGGGAGCTGTTTTTT.

The rearrangement uses TRBV5-6 and TRBJ2-3, with D possibly called TRBD1 or TRBD2 (5 bases each). CDR1 is SGHDT and CDR2 is YYEEEE in the germline V gene. The V gene lost 5 bases and the J gene lost 4 bases, with 11 bases spanning the gap. The CDR3 runs to 13 residues. Here the CDR3 DNA reads TGTGCCAGCAGGGGGGTGGGGGCAGATACGCAGTATTTT. Amino acid sequence: CASRGVGADTQYF.

J is TRBJ1-5 and V is TRBV6-1, with TRBD1 as a possible D gene (5 bases). CDR1 MNHNS and CDR2 SASEGT come from the germline V gene. Trimming pared 6 bases from V and 3 bases from J, leaving 15 bases between. The CDR3 covers 15 residues. The CDR3 loop is CASSELGVPNQPQHF. CDR3 sequence (DNA): TGTGCCAGCAGCGAACTAGGGGTTCCCAATCAGCCCCAGCATTTT.

The gene calls are TRBV7-2 and TRBJ1-6; 10 bases agree with TRBD1. CDR1 is SGHTA, CDR2 FQGNSA, per germline. CDR3 length: 15 residues. After removal of 5 bases from V and 9 bases from J, the junction contained 7 bases not matched to a gene. The CDR3 is CASSKRGQGTSPLHF. DNA for the CDR3: TGTGCCAGCAGCAAGAGGGGACAGGGGACTTCACCCCTCCACTTT.